This entry describes one T cell receptor (beta chain). Its specificity is not known. The source of the sample is a study of CD8+ T cells in alopecia areata. The overall study: Percentage of affected scalp area was the basis on which treated patients' severity was scored.

Findings and caveats of the study: Scalp clonality, along with expanded CD8+ clones among the top 100, was significantly decreased by tofacitinib. In lesional scalp, particularly from alopecia totalis/universalis, clonality was higher than in normal scalp.

Looked up from germline, CDR1 is SGHTA and CDR2 is FQGTGA. This CDR3 contains 14 residues. Trimming took off 4 bases at V and 6 bases at J, with 14 bases between the two ends. Extraction and reverse transcription of RNA yielded cDNA as the sequencing template. Data came from immunoSEQ multiplex PCR; TCRdb stores just in-frame clones and leaves some out. The table includes hundreds of thousands of clones, about three fifths detected once. As for treatment: oral pan-JAK inhibitor, 5-10 mg twice daily. The chain carries TRBV7-3 and TRBJ2-3, with D maybe TRBD2 (5 bases). The sequenced sample was CD4+ T cells sorted from blood, obtained between weeks 51 and 54, from a patient treated with tofacitinib. The origin of this receptor is a human donor with alopecia areata. The DNA for the CDR3 is TGTGCCAGCAGCTCTAAAACTAGTCTGGATACGCAGTATTTT. Translation: CASSSKTSLDTQYF. The full variable domain, with the rest looked up from reference TRBV7-3 and TRBJ2-3, is GAGVSQTPSNKVTEKGKYVELRCDPISGHTALYWYRQSLGQGPEFLIYFQGTGAADDSGLPNDRFFAVRPEGSVSTLKIQRTERGDSAVYLCASSSKTSLDTQYFGPGTRLTVL.